This passage covers 17 T cell receptor beta chains from one sample sequenced in a study of monozygotic twins with inflammatory bowel disease. TCRdb reanalyzed the 5' RACE reads and collapses them to one entry per CDR3 protein, without DNA. The table for this sample gives 200,000 to 250,000 distinct CDR3 sequences. The sequencing input was blood. Receptors originate from a human donor with ulcerative colitis or Crohn's disease, or a healthy co-twin of an affected twin (not recorded which).

This rearrangement joins TRBV20-1 to TRBJ2-1; TCRdb outputs TRBD1, but without DNA this stays unchecked. The length of the CDR3 is 13 residues. CDR1 and CDR2 (germline): DFQATT, SNEGSKA (reference sequence). This CDR3 is CSAGRSVDNEQFF.

The V and J genes are TRBV5-1 and TRBJ2-3; the TRBD2 assignment by TCRdb is unverifiable without DNA. The CDR3 extends over 17 amino acids. The germline gives CDR1 SGHRS, CDR2 YFSETQ. The CDR3 protein is CASSLAPSGGRSDTQYF. Together with reference TRBV5-1 and TRBJ2-3, the CDR3 gives the full variable domain: KAGVTQTPRYLIKTRGQQVTLSCSPISGHRSVSWYQQTPGQGLQFLFEYFSETQRNKGNFPGRFSGRQFSNSRSEMNVSTLELGDSALYLCASSLAPSGGRSDTQYFGPGTRLTVL.

The V gene is TRBV24-1, the J gene TRBJ2-1; TCRdb picks TRBD2, but there is no DNA to check that call. Germline CDR1 and CDR2: KGHDR and SFDVKD. This CDR3 spans 16 amino acids. CDR3 amino acids: CATSDPDGVSKGEQFF.

The rearrangement links TRBV5-1 to TRBJ2-1. The CDR3 loop spans 11 amino acids. Germline V gene sequence: CDR1 SGHRS, CDR2 YFSETQ. CDR3 in amino acids: CASSFYREQFF.

This chain links TRBV29-1 with TRBJ2-1; the D gene TCRdb calls, TRBD1, cannot be checked with no DNA. CDR1 and CDR2 from the germline V gene are SQVTM and ANQGSEA. The CDR3 is 13 amino acids. The CDR3 sequence: CSVLQGTYNEQFF.

The CDR3 protein is CAISSGTGAYEQYF. V gene TRBV10-3 combines with J gene TRBJ2-7; the D call from TCRdb, TRBD1, cannot be confirmed without DNA. The CDR3 runs 14 residues. Germline V gene sequence: CDR1 ENHRY, CDR2 SYGVKD.

The V call is TRBV7-2, the J call TRBJ2-7. The CDR3 totals 12 residues. Germline V gene lookup returns CDR1 SGHTA and CDR2 FQGNSA. The CDR3 sequence is CASSVQWGEQYF.

This rearrangement joins TRBV7-2 to TRBJ2-2; TCRdb gives TRBD1 as the D gene, but with no DNA this cannot be confirmed. Germline CDR1 reads SGHTA; CDR2 reads FQGNSA. The length of the CDR3 is 15 residues. The chain's CDR3 is CASSTQNLYTGELFF.

V and J are TRBV20-1 and TRBJ2-3; no DNA is available, so the TRBD1 call from TCRdb remains unchecked. The CDR3 loop spans 13 amino acids. Germline CDR1 DFQATT, CDR2 SNEGSKA (reference sequence). The CDR3 reads CSAGDRGEGTQYF.

The chain recombines TRBV19 with TRBJ1-1. This CDR3 comprises 13 residues. The germline CDR1 and CDR2 sequences are LNHDA and SQIVND (reference sequence). CDR3 region: CASSKTENTEAFF.

This chain uses TRBV5-4 with TRBJ2-1. The germline gives CDR1 SGHNT, CDR2 YYREEE (reference sequence). There are 15 residues in the CDR3. This CDR3 reads CASSLIQRAYNEQFF.

CDR3 sequence: CASSPGGSGYTF. The V and J genes are TRBV5-1 and TRBJ1-2; lacking DNA, the TRBD1 call made by TCRdb goes unchecked. The CDR3 extends over 12 amino acids. Germline loops: CDR1 SGHRS, CDR2 YFSETQ.

CDR3 in amino acids: CASSLTPGGEDYGYTF. The rearrangement uses TRBV7-8 and TRBJ1-2. Germline values: CDR1 SGHVS, CDR2 FQNEAQ. The CDR3 covers 16 residues.

V gene TRBV5-1 combines with J gene TRBJ2-2. CDR1 is SGHRS, CDR2 YFSETQ, per germline. This CDR3 spans 11 amino acids. The CDR3 protein is CASSSEGELFF.

The V gene is TRBV5-1, the J gene TRBJ1-2; with no DNA, the TCRdb D assignment of TRBD1 cannot be verified. Germline CDR1 is SGHRS and CDR2 is YFSETQ. The CDR3 is made up of 14 amino acids. This chain's CDR3 is CASSLVTGAYGYTF.

This chain connects TRBV5-1 to TRBJ2-5; TCRdb's D call of TRBD2 is untestable without DNA. The CDR3 spans 14 residues. Per germline, CDR1 SGHRS and CDR2 YFSETQ. The CDR3 here is CASSKEGGRETQYF.

The chain couples TRBV2 to TRBJ2-5; TCRdb returns TRBD2, unconfirmable since there is no DNA. Germline lookup yields CDR1 SNHLY and CDR2 FYNNEI. The CDR3 sequence is 17 residues long. The CDR3 reads CASSEGGSGRSQETQYF. Based on the CDR3 plus reference TRBV2 and TRBJ2-5, the full variable domain is EPEVTQTPSHQVTQMGQEVILRCVPISNHLYFYWYRQILGQKVEFLVSFYNNEISEKSEIFDDQFSVERPDGSNFTLKIRSTKLEDSAMYFCASSEGGSGRSQETQYFGPGTRLLVL.